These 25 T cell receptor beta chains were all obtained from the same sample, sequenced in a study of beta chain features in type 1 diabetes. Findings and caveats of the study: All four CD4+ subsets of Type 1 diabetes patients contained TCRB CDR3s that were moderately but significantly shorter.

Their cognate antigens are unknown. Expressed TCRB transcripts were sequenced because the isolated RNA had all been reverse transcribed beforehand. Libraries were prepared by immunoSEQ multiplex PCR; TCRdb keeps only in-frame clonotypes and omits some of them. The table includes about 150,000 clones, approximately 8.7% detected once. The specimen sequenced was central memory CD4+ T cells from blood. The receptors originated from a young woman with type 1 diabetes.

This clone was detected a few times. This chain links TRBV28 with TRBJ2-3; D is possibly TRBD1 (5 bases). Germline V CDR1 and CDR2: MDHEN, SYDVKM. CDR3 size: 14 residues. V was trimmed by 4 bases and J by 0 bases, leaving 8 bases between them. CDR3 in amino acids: CASSYPGSTDTQYF. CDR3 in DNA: TGTGCCAGCAGTTATCCAGGGAGCACAGATACGCAGTATTTT.

The CDR3 sequence is CASSSSGGAGGETQYF. DNA for the CDR3: TGCGCCAGCAGCTCGAGCGGAGGGGCCGGCGGGGAGACCCAGTACTTC. The chain joins TRBV5-1 to TRBJ2-5, with D possibly matching TRBD2 (6 bases). Deletions cut 3 bases from V and 5 bases from J, with 20 bases between. From germline, CDR1 is SGHRS and CDR2 YFSETQ. This CDR3 comprises 16 residues.

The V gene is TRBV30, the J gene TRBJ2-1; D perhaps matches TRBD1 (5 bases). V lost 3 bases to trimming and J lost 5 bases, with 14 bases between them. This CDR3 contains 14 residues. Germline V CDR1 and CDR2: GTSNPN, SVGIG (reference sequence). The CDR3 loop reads CAWRSGALNNEQFF. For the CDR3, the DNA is TGTGCCTGGAGGAGTGGGGCCTTGAACAATGAGCAGTTCTTC.

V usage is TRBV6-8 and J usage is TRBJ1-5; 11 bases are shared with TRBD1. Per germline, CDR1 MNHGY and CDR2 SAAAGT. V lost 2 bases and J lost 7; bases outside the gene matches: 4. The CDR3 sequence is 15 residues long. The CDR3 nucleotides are TGTGCCAGCAGTTACGGGGACAGGGGGGAACAGCCCCAGCATTTT. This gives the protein CASSYGDRGEQPQHF.

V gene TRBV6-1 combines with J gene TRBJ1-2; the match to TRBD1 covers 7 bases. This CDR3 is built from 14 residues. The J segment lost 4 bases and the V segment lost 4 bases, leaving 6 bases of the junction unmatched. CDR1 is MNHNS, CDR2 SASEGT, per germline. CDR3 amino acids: CASSAGTESYGYTF. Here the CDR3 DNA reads TGTGCCAGCAGTGCAGGGACAGAAAGCTATGGCTACACCTTC.

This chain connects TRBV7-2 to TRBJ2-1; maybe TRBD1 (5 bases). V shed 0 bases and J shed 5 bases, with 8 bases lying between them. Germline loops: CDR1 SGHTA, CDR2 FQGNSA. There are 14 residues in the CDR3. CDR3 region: CASSLAGLNNEQFF. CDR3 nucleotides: TGTGCCAGCAGCTTAGCGGGGCTAAACAATGAGCAGTTCTTC.

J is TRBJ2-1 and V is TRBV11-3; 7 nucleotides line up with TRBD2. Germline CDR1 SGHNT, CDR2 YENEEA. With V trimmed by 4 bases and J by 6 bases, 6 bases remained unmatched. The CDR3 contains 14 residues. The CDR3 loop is CASSWSTSLNEQFF. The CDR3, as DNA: TGTGCCAGCAGCTGGTCGACTAGCCTCAATGAGCAGTTCTTC.

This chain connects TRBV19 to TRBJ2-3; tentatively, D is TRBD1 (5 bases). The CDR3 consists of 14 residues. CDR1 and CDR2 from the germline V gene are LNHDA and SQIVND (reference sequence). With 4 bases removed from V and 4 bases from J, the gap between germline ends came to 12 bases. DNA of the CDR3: TGTGCCAGTAGTACACAGACAGAGGCAGATACGCAGTATTTT. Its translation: CASSTQTEADTQYF.

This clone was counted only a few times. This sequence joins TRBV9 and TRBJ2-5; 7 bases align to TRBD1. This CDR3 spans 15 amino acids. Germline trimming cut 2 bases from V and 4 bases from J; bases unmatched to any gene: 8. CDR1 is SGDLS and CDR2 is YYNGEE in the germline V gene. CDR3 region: CASSVTGLATETQYF. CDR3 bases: TGTGCCAGCAGCGTGACAGGGTTGGCGACAGAGACCCAGTACTTC.

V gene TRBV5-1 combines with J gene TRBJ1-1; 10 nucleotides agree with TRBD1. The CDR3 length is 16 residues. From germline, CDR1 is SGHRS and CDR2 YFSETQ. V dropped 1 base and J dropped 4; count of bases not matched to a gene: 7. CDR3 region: CASSLLGQGIGTEAFF. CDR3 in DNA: TGCGCCAGCAGCTTGTTGGGACAGGGGATAGGCACTGAAGCTTTCTTT.

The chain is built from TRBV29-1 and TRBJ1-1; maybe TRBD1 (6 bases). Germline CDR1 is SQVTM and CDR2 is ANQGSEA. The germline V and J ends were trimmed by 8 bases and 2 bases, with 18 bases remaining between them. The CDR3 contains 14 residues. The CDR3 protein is CSSSRGGGNTEAFF. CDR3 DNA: TGCAGCTCTTCCCGAGGGGGGGGAAACACTGAAGCTTTCTTT.

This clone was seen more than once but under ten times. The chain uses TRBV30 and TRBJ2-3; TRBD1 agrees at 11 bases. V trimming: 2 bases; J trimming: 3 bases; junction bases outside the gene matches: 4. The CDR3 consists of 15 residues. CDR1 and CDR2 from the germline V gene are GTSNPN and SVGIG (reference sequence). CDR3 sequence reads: CAWSTGQGGTDTQYF. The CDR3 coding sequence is TGTGCCTGGAGTACGGGACAGGGGGGAACAGATACGCAGTATTTT.

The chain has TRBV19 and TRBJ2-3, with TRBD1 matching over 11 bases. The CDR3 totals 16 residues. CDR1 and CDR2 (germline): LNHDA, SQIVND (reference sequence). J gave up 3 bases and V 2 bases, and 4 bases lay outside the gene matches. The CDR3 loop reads CASSISGTGGTDTQYF. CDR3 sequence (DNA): TGTGCCAGTAGTATATCCGGGACAGGGGGAACAGATACGCAGTATTTT.

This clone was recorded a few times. This chain's CDR3 is CASSPAGIGELFF. The DNA of the CDR3 is TGTGCCAGCTCACCCGCCGGGATCGGGGAGCTGTTTTTT. The V call is TRBV18, the J call TRBJ2-2, with D possibly TRBD2 on 5 matching bases. The CDR3 has 13 amino acids. Deletions cut 3 bases from V and 7 bases from J, with 9 bases between. Germline-derived CDR1 and CDR2 are KGHSH and LQKENI.

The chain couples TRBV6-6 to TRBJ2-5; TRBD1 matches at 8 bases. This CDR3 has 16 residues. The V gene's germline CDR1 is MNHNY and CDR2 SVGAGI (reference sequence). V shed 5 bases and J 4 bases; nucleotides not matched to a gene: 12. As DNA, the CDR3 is TGTGCCAGCAGTCAACAGGGGGGTGGTAATCGAGAGACCCAGTACTTC. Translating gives CASSQQGGGNRETQYF.

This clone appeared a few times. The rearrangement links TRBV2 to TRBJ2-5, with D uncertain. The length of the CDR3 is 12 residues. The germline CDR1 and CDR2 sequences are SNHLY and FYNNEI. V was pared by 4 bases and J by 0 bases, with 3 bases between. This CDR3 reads CASSANQETQYF. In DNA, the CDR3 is TGTGCCAGCAGTGCAAACCAAGAGACCCAGTACTTC.

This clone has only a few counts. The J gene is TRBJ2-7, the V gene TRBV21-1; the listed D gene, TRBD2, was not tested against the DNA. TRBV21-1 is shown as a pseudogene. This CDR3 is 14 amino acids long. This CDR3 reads CASTGTRPPYEQYF. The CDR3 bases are TGTGCCAGCACCGGGACTCGCCCTCCCTACGAGCAGTACTTC.

CDR3 sequence reads: CSVEKGEMNTEAFF. The DNA for the CDR3 is TGCAGCGTTGAGAAGGGGGAGATGAACACTGAAGCTTTCTTT. The chain is built from TRBV29-1 and TRBJ1-1, with D maybe TRBD1 (6 bases). The CDR3 runs to 14 residues. The germline CDR1 and CDR2 sequences are SQVTM and ANQGSEA. V was cut by 3 bases and J by 0 bases, with 11 bases left in between. The variable domain in full, completed from reference TRBV29-1 and TRBJ1-1, reads SAVISQKPSRDICQRGTSLTIQCQVDSQVTMMFWYRQQPGQSLTLIATANQGSEATYESGFVIDKFPISRPNLTFSTLTVSNMSPEDSSIYLCSVEKGEMNTEAFFGQGTRLTVV.

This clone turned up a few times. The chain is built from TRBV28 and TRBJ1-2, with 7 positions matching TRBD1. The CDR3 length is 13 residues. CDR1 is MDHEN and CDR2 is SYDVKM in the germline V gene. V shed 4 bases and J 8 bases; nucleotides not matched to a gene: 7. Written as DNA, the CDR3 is TGTGCCAGCAGTTCTAGGGGGCCGAGGGGCTACACCTTC. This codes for CASSSRGPRGYTF.

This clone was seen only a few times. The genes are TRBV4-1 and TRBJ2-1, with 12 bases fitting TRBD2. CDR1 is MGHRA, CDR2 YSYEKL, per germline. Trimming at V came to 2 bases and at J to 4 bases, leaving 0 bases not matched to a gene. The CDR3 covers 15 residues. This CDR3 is CASSQLAGGYNEQFF. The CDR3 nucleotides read TGCGCCAGCAGCCAACTAGCGGGAGGGTACAATGAGCAGTTCTTC.

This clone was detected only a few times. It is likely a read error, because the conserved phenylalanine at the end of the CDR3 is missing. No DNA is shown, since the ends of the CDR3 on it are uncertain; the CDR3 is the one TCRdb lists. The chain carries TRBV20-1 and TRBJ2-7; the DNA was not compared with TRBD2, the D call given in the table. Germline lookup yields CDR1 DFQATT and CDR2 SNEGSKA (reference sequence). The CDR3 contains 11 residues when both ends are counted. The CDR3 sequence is CSAHEASGYLL.

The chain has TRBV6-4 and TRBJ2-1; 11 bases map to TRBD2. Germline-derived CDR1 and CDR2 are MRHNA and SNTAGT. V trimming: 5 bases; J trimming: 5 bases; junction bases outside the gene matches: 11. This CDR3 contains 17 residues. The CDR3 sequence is CASSHGSRLAGNNEQFF. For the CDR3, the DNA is TGTGCCAGCAGTCATGGGTCGAGACTAGCGGGGAACAATGAGCAGTTCTTC.

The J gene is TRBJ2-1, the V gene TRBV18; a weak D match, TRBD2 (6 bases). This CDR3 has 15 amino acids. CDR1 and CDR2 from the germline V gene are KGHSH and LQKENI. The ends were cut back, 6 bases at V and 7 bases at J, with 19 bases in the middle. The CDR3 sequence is CASSPSGSLWNEQFF. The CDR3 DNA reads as TGTGCCAGCTCCCCCAGCGGGTCCCTATGGAATGAGCAGTTCTTC.

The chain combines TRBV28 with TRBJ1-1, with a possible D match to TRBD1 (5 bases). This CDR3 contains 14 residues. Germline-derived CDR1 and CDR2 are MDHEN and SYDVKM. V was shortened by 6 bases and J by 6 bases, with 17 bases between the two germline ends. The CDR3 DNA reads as TGTGCCAGCAGCCAACCGGACAATTGGCCTGAAGCTTTCTTT. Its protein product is CASSQPDNWPEAFF.

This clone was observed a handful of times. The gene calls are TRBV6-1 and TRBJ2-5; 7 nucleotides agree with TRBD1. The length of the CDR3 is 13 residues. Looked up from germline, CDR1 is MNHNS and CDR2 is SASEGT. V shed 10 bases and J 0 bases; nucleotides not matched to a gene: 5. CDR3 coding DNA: TGTGCCATCAGGGGGACAGACCAAGAGACCCAGTACTTC. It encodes CAIRGTDQETQYF.